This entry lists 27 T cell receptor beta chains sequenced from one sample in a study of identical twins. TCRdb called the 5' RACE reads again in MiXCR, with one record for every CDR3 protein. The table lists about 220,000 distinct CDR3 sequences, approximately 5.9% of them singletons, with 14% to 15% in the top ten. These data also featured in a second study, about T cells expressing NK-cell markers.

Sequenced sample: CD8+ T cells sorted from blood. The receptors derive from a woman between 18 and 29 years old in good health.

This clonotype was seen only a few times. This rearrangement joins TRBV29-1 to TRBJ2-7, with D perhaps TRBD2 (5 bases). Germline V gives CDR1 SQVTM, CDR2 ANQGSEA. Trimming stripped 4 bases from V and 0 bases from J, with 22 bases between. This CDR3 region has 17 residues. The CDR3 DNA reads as TGCAGCGTTGTTTTTCAAGTCGGACTCGCGGGCTCCTACGAGCAGTACTTC. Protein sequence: CSVVFQVGLAGSYEQYF.

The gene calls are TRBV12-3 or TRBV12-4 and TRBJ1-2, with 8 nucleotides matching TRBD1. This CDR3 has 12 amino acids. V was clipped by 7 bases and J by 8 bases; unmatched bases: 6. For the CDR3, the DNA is TGTGCCAGCAACGGACAGGGTGAAGGCTACACCTTC. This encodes CASNGQGEGYTF.

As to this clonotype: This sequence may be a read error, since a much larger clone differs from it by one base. For the CDR3, the DNA is TGCGCCAGCAGCGGACCGGACCACTTAAGAGAAGAGACCCAGTACTTC. As protein: CASSGPDHLREETQYF. The chain carries TRBV5-1 and TRBJ2-5; D is uncertain. Trimming removed 4 bases at V and 3 bases at J, with 19 bases between. CDR1 is SGHRS and CDR2 is YFSETQ in the germline V gene. The CDR3 consists of 16 residues.

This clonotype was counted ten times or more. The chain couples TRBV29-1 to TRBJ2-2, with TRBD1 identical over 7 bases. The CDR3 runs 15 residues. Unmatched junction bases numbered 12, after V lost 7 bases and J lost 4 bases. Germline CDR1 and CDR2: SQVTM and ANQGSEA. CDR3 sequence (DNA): TGCAGCGGCTCAGACAGGGTTGGGGGCACCGGGGAGCTGTTTTTT. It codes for CSGSDRVGGTGELFF.

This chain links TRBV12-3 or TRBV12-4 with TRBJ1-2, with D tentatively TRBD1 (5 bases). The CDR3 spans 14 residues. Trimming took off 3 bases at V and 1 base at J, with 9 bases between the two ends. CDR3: CASSLMTVNYGYTF. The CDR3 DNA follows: TGTGCCAGCAGTTTGATGACAGTTAACTATGGCTACACCTTC.

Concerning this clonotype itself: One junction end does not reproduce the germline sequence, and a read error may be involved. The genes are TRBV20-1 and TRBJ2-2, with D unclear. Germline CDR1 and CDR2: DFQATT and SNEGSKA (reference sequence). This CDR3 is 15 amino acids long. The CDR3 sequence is CCARDFRTSTGELFF. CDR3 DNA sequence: TGCTGTGCTAGAGATTTCAGGACGAGCACCGGGGAGCTGTTTTTT.

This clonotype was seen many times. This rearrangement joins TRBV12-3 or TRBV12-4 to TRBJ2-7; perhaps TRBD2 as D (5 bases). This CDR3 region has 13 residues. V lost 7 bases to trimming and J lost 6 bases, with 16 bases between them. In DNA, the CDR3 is TGTGCCAGCAAGGAACGGGAAGATCCCGAGCAGTACTTC. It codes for CASKEREDPEQYF.

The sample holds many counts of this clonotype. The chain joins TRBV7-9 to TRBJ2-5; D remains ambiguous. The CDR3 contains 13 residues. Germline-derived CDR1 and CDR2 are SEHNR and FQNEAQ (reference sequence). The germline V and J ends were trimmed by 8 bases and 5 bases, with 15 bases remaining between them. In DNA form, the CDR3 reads TGTGCCAGCGCCGAGACCACTGGGGAGACCCAGTACTTC. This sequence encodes CASAETTGETQYF.

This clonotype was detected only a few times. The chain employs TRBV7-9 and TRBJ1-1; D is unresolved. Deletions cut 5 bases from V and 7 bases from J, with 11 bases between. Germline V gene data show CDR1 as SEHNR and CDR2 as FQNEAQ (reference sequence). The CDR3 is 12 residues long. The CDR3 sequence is CASSDGALEAFF. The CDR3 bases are TGTGCCAGCAGCGACGGAGCCCTTGAAGCTTTCTTT.

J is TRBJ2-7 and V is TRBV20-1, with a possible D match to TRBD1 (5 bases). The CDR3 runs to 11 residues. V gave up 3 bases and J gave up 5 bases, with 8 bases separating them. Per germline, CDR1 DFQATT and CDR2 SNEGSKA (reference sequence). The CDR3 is CSASSGNEQYF. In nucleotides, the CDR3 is TGCAGTGCTAGTTCAGGGAACGAGCAGTACTTC.

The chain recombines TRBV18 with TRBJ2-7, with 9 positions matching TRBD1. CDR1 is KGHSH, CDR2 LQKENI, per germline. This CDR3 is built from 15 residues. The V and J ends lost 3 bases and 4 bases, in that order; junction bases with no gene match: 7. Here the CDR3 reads CASSPRDRERYEQYF. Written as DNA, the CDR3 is TGTGCCAGCTCACCGCGGGACAGGGAAAGGTACGAGCAGTACTTC.

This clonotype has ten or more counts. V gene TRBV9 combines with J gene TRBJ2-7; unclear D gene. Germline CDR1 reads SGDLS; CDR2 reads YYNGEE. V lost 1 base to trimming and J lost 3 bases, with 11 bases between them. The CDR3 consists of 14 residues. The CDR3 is CASSVSKGRYEQYF. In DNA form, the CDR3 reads TGTGCCAGCAGCGTATCAAAGGGCCGCTACGAGCAGTACTTC.

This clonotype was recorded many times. The CDR3 coding sequence is TGTGCCAGCAGCGTAGAGACGTTCGACGAGCAGTACTTC. It codes for CASSVETFDEQYF. The V call is TRBV9, the J call TRBJ2-7; D is uncertain. Per the germline V gene, CDR1 is SGDLS and CDR2 is YYNGEE. Trimming cost V 0 bases and J 5 bases, with 9 bases left between them. The CDR3 consists of 13 residues.

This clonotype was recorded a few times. CDR3 residues: CASTTDLNNEQFF. The CDR3 DNA reads TGTGCCAGCACCACGGACCTGAACAATGAGCAGTTCTTC. The chain is built from TRBV7-9 and TRBJ2-1; D uncertain. Germline V gene data show CDR1 as SEHNR and CDR2 as FQNEAQ (reference sequence). This CDR3 is 13 amino acids long. Between the trimmed V and J ends, which lost 7 bases and 5 bases, there was a span of 12 bases.

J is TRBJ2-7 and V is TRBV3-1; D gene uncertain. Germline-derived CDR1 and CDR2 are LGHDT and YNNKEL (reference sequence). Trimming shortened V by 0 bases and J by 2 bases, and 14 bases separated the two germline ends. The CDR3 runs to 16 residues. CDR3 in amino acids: CASSQDRLARTYEQYF. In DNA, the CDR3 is TGTGCCAGCAGCCAAGATAGGCTGGCAAGGACCTACGAGCAGTACTTC.

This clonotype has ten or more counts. The CDR3 spells CASSSPGTEYEQYF. The DNA of the CDR3 is TGTGCCAGCAGCTCCCCCGGGACAGAATACGAGCAGTACTTC. V is TRBV7-9 and J is TRBJ2-7, with 7 bases lining up with TRBD1. This CDR3 has 14 amino acids. Germline V gene lookup returns CDR1 SEHNR and CDR2 FQNEAQ (reference sequence). The J segment lost 4 bases and the V segment lost 4 bases, leaving 7 bases of the junction unmatched.

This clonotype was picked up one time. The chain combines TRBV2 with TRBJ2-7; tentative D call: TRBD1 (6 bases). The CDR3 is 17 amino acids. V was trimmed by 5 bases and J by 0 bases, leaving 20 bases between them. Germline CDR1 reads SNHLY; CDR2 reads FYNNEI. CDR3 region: CASSSWPTGPSSYEQYF. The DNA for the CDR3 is TGTGCCAGCAGTTCTTGGCCGACAGGCCCGAGCTCCTACGAGCAGTACTTC.

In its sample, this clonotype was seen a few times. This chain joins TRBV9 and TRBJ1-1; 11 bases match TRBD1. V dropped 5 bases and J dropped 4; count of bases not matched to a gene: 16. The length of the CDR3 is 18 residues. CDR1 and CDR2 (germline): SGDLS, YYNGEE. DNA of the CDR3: TGTGCCAGCAGTTCGATTCTGGGGACAGGGGGAAAAGGCACTGAAGCTTTCTTT. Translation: CASSSILGTGGKGTEAFF. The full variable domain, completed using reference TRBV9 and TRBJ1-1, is DSGVTQTPKHLITATGQRVTLRCSPRSGDLSVYWYQQSLDQGLQFLIQYYNGEERAKGNILERFSAQQFPDLHSELNLSSLELGDSALYFCASSSILGTGGKGTEAFFGQGTRLTVV.

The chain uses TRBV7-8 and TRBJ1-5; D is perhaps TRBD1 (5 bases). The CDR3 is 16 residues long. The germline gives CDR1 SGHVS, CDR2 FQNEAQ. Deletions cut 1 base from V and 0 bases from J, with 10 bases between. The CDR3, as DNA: TGTGCCAGCAGCTTAGAGGGGCAGAGTAGCAATCAGCCCCAGCATTTT. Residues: CASSLEGQSSNQPQHF. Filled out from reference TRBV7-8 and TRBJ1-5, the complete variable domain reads GAGVSQSPRYKVAKRGQDVALRCDPISGHVSLFWYQQALGQGPEFLTYFQNEAQLDKSGLPSDRFFAERPEGSVSTLKIQRTQQEDSAVYLCASSLEGQSSNQPQHFGDGTRLSIL.

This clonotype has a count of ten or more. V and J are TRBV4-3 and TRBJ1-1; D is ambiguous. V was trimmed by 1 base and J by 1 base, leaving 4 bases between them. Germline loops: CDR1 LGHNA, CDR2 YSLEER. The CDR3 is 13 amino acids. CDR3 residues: CASSQAGNTEAFF. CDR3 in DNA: TGCGCCAGCAGCCAAGCAGGGAACACTGAAGCTTTCTTT.

CDR3 nucleotides: TGTGCCAGCAGTTATTCCAGCGGCGAGCAGTACTTC. Translation gives CASSYSSGEQYF. The chain uses TRBV6-5 and TRBJ2-7, with D perhaps TRBD2 (5 bases). There are 12 residues in the CDR3. V was clipped by 3 bases and J by 6 bases, with 9 bases between them. The germline gives CDR1 MNHEY, CDR2 SVGAGI.

The CDR3 coding sequence is TGTGCCACCTGCCAAGGCAGGGTGGGAGCTGGGGCCAACGTCCTGACTTTC. Its protein is CATCQGRVGAGANVLTF. The chain joins TRBV3-1 to TRBJ2-6, with D perhaps matching TRBD1 or TRBD2 (5 bases each). This CDR3 has 17 residues. Deletions cut 10 bases from V and 2 bases from J, with 21 bases between. Germline lookup yields CDR1 LGHDT and CDR2 YNNKEL (reference sequence). The whole variable domain, filled in from reference TRBV3-1 and TRBJ2-6, reads DTAVSQTPKYLVTQMGNDKSIKCEQNLGHDTMYWYKQDSKKFLKIMFSYNNKELIINETVPNRFSPKSPDKAHLNLHINSLELGDSAVYFCATCQGRVGAGANVLTFGAGSRLTVL.

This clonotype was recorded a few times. Here the CDR3 reads CASSRREGAHEQYF. CDR3 sequence (DNA): TGTGCCAGCAGTAGGCGGGAGGGAGCCCACGAGCAGTACTTC. The gene calls are TRBV6-2 or TRBV6-3 and TRBJ2-7; 9 bases agree with TRBD2. This CDR3 region has 14 residues. Trimming at V came to 5 bases and at J to 5 bases, leaving 7 bases not matched to a gene. CDR1 and CDR2 from the germline V gene are MNHEY and SVGEGT.

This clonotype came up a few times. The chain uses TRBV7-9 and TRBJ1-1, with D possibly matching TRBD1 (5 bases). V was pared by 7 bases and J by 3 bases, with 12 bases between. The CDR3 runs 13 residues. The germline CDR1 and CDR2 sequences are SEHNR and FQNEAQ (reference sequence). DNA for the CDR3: TGTGCCAGCATCCACGGGGGGGACACTGAAGCTTTCTTT. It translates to CASIHGGDTEAFF. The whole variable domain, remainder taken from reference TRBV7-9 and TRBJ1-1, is DTGVSQNPRHKITKRGQNVTFRCDPISEHNRLYWYRQTLGQGPEFLTYFQNEAQLEKSRLLSDRFSAERPKGSFSTLEIQRTEQGDSAMYLCASIHGGDTEAFFGQGTRLTVV.

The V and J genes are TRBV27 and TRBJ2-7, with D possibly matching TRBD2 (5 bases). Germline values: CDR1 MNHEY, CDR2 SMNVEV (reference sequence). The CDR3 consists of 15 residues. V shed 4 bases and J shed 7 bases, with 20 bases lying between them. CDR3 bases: TGTGCCAGCAGTTCTTACCTCACGGGGAGCTATGAGCAGTACTTC. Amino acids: CASSSYLTGSYEQYF.

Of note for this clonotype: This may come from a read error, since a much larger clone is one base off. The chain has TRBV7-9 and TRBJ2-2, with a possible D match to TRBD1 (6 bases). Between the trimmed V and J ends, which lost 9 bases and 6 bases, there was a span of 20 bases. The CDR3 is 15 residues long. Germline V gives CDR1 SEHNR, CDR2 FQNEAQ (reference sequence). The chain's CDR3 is CARSLDRVGAGELFF. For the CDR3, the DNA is TGTGCCAGGAGCCTGGACAGAGTTGGGGCCGGGGAGCTGTTTTTT.

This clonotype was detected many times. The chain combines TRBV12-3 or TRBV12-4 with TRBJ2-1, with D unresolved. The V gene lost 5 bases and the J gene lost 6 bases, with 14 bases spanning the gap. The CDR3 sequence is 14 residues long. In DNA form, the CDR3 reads TGTGCCAGCAGTAAGGGCTTCGGGCTCAATGAGCAGTTCTTC. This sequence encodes CASSKGFGLNEQFF.